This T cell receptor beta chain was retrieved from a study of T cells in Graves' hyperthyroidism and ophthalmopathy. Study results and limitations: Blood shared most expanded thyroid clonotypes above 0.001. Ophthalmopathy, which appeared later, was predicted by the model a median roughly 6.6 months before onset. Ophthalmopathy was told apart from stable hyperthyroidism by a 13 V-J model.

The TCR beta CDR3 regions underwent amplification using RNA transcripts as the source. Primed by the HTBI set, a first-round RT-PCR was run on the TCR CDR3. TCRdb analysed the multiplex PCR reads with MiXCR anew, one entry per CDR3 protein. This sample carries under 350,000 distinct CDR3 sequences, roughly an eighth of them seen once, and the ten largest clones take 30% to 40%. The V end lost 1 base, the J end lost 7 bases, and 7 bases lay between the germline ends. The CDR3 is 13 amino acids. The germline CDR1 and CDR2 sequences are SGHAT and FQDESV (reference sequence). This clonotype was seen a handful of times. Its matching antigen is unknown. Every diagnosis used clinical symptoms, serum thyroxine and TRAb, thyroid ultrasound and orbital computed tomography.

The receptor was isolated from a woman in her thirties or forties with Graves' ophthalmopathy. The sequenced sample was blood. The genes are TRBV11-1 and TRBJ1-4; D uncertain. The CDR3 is CASSLDRFEKLFF. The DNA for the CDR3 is TGTGCCAGCAGCTTAGACCGCTTTGAAAAACTGTTTTTT. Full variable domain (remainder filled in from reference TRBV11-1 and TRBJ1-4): EAEVAQSPRYKITEKSQAVAFWCDPISGHATLYWYRQILGQGPELLVQFQDESVVDDSQLPKDRFSAERLKGVDSTLKIQPAELGDSAMYLCASSLDRFEKLFFGSGTQLSVL.